Listed here are 16 T cell receptor beta chains from one sample, sequenced in a study of neurological immune-mediated disorders. The time point here: longitudinal time-point 2. In TCRdb, the 5' RACE reads were re-called with MiXCR into one record per CDR3 protein. The data show 70,000 to 95,000 distinct CDR3 sequences, about 13% seen once. The sequenced sample consisted of PBMCs. The receptors were sampled from a female donor with HTLV-1-associated myelopathy (HAM/TSP).

At least ten counts were recorded for this clonotype. This sequence joins TRBV21-1 and TRBJ1-5. TRBV21-1 is a listed pseudogene. The CDR3 runs 19 residues. The DNA of the CDR3 is TGTGCCAGCAGCAAAAATCACCGGGGCTCTCCTTATAGCAATCAGCCCCAGCATTTT. It is translated as CASSKNHRGSPYSNQPQHF.

This clonotype was found many times. The chain recombines TRBV10-3 with TRBJ2-1, with 8 bases that match TRBD2. Per germline, CDR1 ENHRY and CDR2 SYGVKD. The J segment lost 8 bases and the V segment lost 4 bases, leaving 10 bases of the junction unmatched. The CDR3 spans 15 residues. The CDR3 spells CAISAAGGTHDEQFF. Written as DNA, the CDR3 is TGTGCCATCAGTGCCGCGGGGGGCACTCATGATGAGCAGTTCTTC.

This clonotype was recorded at least ten times. The J gene is TRBJ1-6, the V gene TRBV3-1; 9 nucleotides line up with TRBD1. CDR3 length equals 14 residues. In germline, CDR1 is LGHDT, CDR2 YNNKEL (reference sequence). V was clipped by 4 bases and J by 7 bases; unmatched bases: 2. This CDR3 reads CASSPDRGNSPLHF. In DNA, the CDR3 is TGTGCCAGCAGCCCAGACAGGGGGAATTCACCCCTCCACTTT.

The chain links TRBV5-1 to TRBJ2-1, with D hard to call. Germline lookup yields CDR1 SGHRS and CDR2 YFSETQ. Trimming removed 1 base from V and 4 bases from J, with 12 bases in between. The CDR3 has 15 amino acids. The CDR3 loop reads CASSLYKGNYNEQFF. CDR3 DNA: TGCGCCAGCAGCTTGTACAAGGGCAATTACAATGAGCAGTTCTTC.

This clonotype was picked up many times. This chain joins TRBV10-3 and TRBJ2-3, with 10 bases fitting TRBD2. The germline gives CDR1 ENHRY, CDR2 SYGVKD. The CDR3 has 16 residues. V lost 4 bases and J lost 0; bases outside the gene matches: 4. The DNA for the CDR3 is TGTGCCATCAGTGGCGGACTAGCGGTTAGCACAGATACGCAGTATTTT. Protein product: CAISGGLAVSTDTQYF.

This clonotype was counted at least ten times. The rearrangement joins TRBV7-2 to TRBJ2-7; 9 bases fit TRBD2. This CDR3 spans 13 amino acids. The germline gives CDR1 SGHTA, CDR2 FQGNSA. The ends lost 7 bases at V and 3 bases at J; junction bases unmatched: 4. The CDR3 DNA reads as TGTGCCAGCACCACGACTAGCGGCTACGAGCAGTACTTC. It is translated as CASTTTSGYEQYF. The variable domain in full, completed from reference TRBV7-2 and TRBJ2-7, reads GAGVSQSPSNKVTEKGKDVELRCDPISGHTALYWYRQSLGQGLEFLIYFQGNSAPDKSGLPSDRFSAERTGGSVSTLTIQRTQQEDSAVYLCASTTTSGYEQYFGPGTRLTVT.

In its sample, this clonotype was seen many times. The chain is built from TRBV6-5 and TRBJ2-6, with TRBD1 matching over 7 bases. The V segment lost 6 bases and the J segment 4 bases; nucleotides outside the gene matches: 12. The CDR3 totals 17 residues. Germline V gene sequence: CDR1 MNHEY, CDR2 SVGAGI. The CDR3 DNA reads TGTGCCAGCAGGCGGACAGGAACGTTCAGGGGGGCCAACGTCCTGACTTTC. The encoded protein is CASRRTGTFRGANVLTF.

The chain links TRBV9 to TRBJ1-2; D not certain. Germline CDR1 and CDR2: SGDLS and YYNGEE. The V end was cut by 0 bases, the J end by 8 bases, with 8 bases between. This CDR3 contains 12 residues. The CDR3 coding sequence is TGTGCCAGCAGCGTAGAGAGGCGCGGCTACACCTTC. Its translation: CASSVERRGYTF.

J is TRBJ1-1 and V is TRBV10-3; D gene uncertain. Trimming took off 11 bases at V and 8 bases at J, with 9 bases between the two ends. CDR1 ENHRY and CDR2 SYGVKD come from the germline V gene. The CDR3 length is 9 residues. CDR3 loop: CARPGEAFF. In DNA form, the CDR3 reads TGTGCCCGACCCGGGGAAGCTTTCTTT.

This clonotype has a count of ten or more. This rearrangement joins TRBV5-1 to TRBJ2-5; D ambiguous. CDR1 SGHRS and CDR2 YFSETQ come from the germline V gene. Trimming stripped 1 base from V and 5 bases from J, with 9 bases between. The CDR3 has 13 amino acids. CDR3 nucleotide sequence: TGCGCCAGCAGCTTGATTAGCATGGAGACCCAGTACTTC. Translating it yields CASSLISMETQYF.

In the case of this clonotype: A much larger clone differs by one base, so this may be a read error. CDR3 in DNA: TGCAGTGCTAGAGGCGCTAGCGGGCGTAACAATGAGCAGTACTTC. Amino acid sequence: CSARGASGRNNEQYF. The chain combines TRBV20-1 with TRBJ2-7, with TRBD2 matching 8 bases. Trimming cost V 1 base and J 7 bases; bases outside gene matches: 12. This CDR3 contains 15 residues. Germline CDR1 reads DFQATT; CDR2 reads SNEGSKA (reference sequence).

There are many counts of this clonotype. V and J are TRBV14 and TRBJ2-7; no definite D call. Trimming removed 0 bases from V and 1 base from J, with 10 bases in between. Germline-derived CDR1 and CDR2 are SGHDN and FVKESK. The CDR3 spans 15 residues. In DNA, the CDR3 is TGTGCCAGCAGCCAAGATCTTGGGGTTTCCTACGAGCAGTACTTC. Amino acids: CASSQDLGVSYEQYF.

The chain has TRBV5-1 and TRBJ1-1; no clear D. The CDR3 spans 13 residues. The V gene's germline CDR1 is SGHRS and CDR2 YFSETQ. Trimming cost V 2 bases and J 5 bases, with 10 bases left between them. The CDR3 bases are TGCGCCAGCAGCTTTGTCACGACAACTGAAGCTTTCTTT. Its translation: CASSFVTTTEAFF. Using reference TRBV5-1 and TRBJ1-1 for the parts outside the CDR3, the full variable domain is KAGVTQTPRYLIKTRGQQVTLSCSPISGHRSVSWYQQTPGQGLQFLFEYFSETQRNKGNFPGRFSGRQFSNSRSEMNVSTLELGDSALYLCASSFVTTTEAFFGQGTRLTVV.

The table lists this clonotype with many counts. This chain links TRBV12-3 or TRBV12-4 with TRBJ2-7, with 7 bases fitting TRBD1. This CDR3 contains 14 residues. The V segment lost 6 bases and the J segment 2 bases; nucleotides outside the gene matches: 7. DNA of the CDR3: TGTGCCAGCAGCCTCACAGGGGTTACCTACGAGCAGTACTTC. It codes for CASSLTGVTYEQYF.

Ten or more counts support this clonotype. The CDR3 DNA is TGCAGTGTACAGTATTCCGACCGGGGGGCGGCGGAGACCCAGTACTTC. Translated: CSVQYSDRGAAETQYF. This chain connects TRBV20-1 to TRBJ2-5; D possibly corresponds to TRBD2 (7 bases). This CDR3 region has 16 residues. The V and J ends lost 7 bases and 5 bases respectively, with 26 bases between them. CDR1 DFQATT and CDR2 SNEGSKA come from the germline V gene (reference sequence).

This clonotype was found a few times. The rearrangement links TRBV5-8 to TRBJ2-3; 11 bases line up with TRBD2. This CDR3 has 17 amino acids. Looked up from germline, CDR1 is SGHTS and CDR2 is YDEGEE. The J segment lost 2 bases and the V segment lost 0 bases, leaving 5 bases of the junction unmatched. The CDR3 reads CASSLEGTSGYTDTQYF. The CDR3 nucleotides read TGTGCCAGCAGCTTGGAGGGGACTAGCGGATACACAGATACGCAGTATTTT.